The 13 T cell receptor beta chains below all came from one sample that was sequenced in a study of blood T cell repertoires in COVID-19 (dated by TCRdb to 2019 to 2021). The library relied on the immunoSEQ multiplex PCR assay. The table was pulled from immuneACCESS by TCRdb, which kept in-frame rearrangements only. Such tables lose some clones; where checked, under half of the loss comes from unresolved V genes, and the rest has no known cause. Recorded for this sample are roughly 500,000 clones; 89% of them occurred a single time. The top ten constitute 0.75% to 0.9% of the sample. The specimen sequenced was peripheral blood. These receptors originate from a man aged 18 to 30 with COVID-19, enrolled during active disease.

The table lists this clone with a few counts. The CDR3 here is CASSSTSGVTGELFF. The DNA for the CDR3 is TGTGCCAGCAGTTCGACATCAGGGGTCACCGGGGAGCTGTTTTTT. The chain links TRBV5-6 to TRBJ2-2; tentative D call: TRBD1 (6 bases). The CDR3 totals 15 residues. V was pared by 5 bases and J by 4 bases, with 15 bases between. Germline V gives CDR1 SGHDT, CDR2 YYEEEE.

This clone has more than one count but fewer than ten. V gene TRBV7-2 combines with J gene TRBJ2-7, with TRBD1 matching 11 bases. CDR3 length: 16 residues. J gave up 3 bases and V 0 bases, and 4 bases lay outside the gene matches. CDR1 is SGHTA, CDR2 FQGNSA, per germline. Written as DNA, the CDR3 is TGTGCCAGCAGCTTAGCCCCCGGGACAGGGGGCTACGAGCAGTACTTC. Its translation is CASSLAPGTGGYEQYF.

CDR3 region: CASNEDSRYEQYF. DNA of the CDR3: TGTGCCAGCAACGAGGACAGCAGATACGAGCAGTACTTC. The V gene is TRBV2, the J gene TRBJ2-7; TRBD1 might be the D (6 bases). CDR1 SNHLY and CDR2 FYNNEI come from the germline V gene. The length of the CDR3 is 13 residues. V was clipped by 7 bases and J by 4 bases, with 14 bases between them.

This clone was counted once. The V call is TRBV7-8, the J call TRBJ2-3; possibly TRBD1 for D (5 bases). The CDR3 is made up of 18 amino acids. Trimming pared 2 bases from V and 1 base from J, leaving 19 bases between. Germline V gives CDR1 SGHVS, CDR2 FQNEAQ. CDR3 bases: TGTGCCAGCAGCTTACTAATTAGAAGGGGATCGGGCACAGATACGCAGTATTTT. This codes for CASSLLIRRGSGTDTQYF.

This clone was counted between two and nine times. The chain's CDR3 is CASSKGLAGVSYEQYF. In DNA, the CDR3 is TGTGCCAGTAGTAAGGGACTAGCGGGGGTCTCCTACGAGCAGTACTTC. This rearrangement joins TRBV19 to TRBJ2-7; 14 positions agree with TRBD2. The CDR3 sequence is 16 residues long. The J segment lost 0 bases and the V segment lost 4 bases, leaving 2 bases of the junction unmatched. Germline V gives CDR1 LNHDA, CDR2 SQIVND (reference sequence).

This clone was detected only a few times. The CDR3 loop reads CASSSAGLAGGFYEQYF. CDR3 DNA sequence: TGTGCCAGCAGCTCAGCCGGACTAGCGGGAGGATTCTACGAGCAGTACTTC. The rearrangement uses TRBV11-2 and TRBJ2-7; 14 bases fit TRBD2. The CDR3 totals 17 residues. Germline V CDR1 and CDR2: SGHAT, FQNNGV. The V and J ends lost 4 bases and 3 bases, in that order; junction bases with no gene match: 8.

The chain employs TRBV21-1 and TRBJ2-3; the table's D call, TRBD2, has no DNA check behind it. TRBV21-1 is annotated as a pseudogene. The CDR3 extends over 15 amino acids. The CDR3 is CASSPREEVTDTQYF. In nucleotides, the CDR3 is TGTGCCAGCAGTCCCCGAGAAGAGGTGACAGATACGCAGTATTTT.

The chain uses TRBV11-2 and TRBJ1-6; 9 bases are a match to TRBD1. CDR1 and CDR2 (germline): SGHAT, FQNNGV. The CDR3 is made up of 15 amino acids. V lost 5 bases to trimming and J lost 7 bases; unmatched junction nucleotides: 6. The CDR3 DNA sequence: TGTGCCAGCAGCACAGGAGGGACAGGGAATTCACCCCTCCACTTT. Protein: CASSTGGTGNSPLHF.

There are a few counts of this clone. This may be a read error: a much more frequent sequence differs by one nucleotide. This rearrangement joins TRBV7-9 to TRBJ1-2; 8 bases fit TRBD1. With 5 bases clipped from V and 3 bases from J, the junction kept 2 bases outside the gene matches. Germline V gene sequence: CDR1 SEHNR, CDR2 FQNEAQ (reference sequence). This CDR3 region has 13 residues. This CDR3 reads CASSQQGDYGYTF. CDR3 sequence (DNA): TGTGCCAGCAGCCAACAGGGGGACTATGGCTACACCTTC.

This chain uses TRBV6-1 with TRBJ1-4; TRBD1 matches at 9 bases. CDR1 and CDR2 from the germline V gene are MNHNS and SASEGT. With V trimmed by 1 base and J by 7 bases, 4 bases remained unmatched. CDR3 length: 15 residues. The CDR3 sequence: CASSEEPGQGEKLFF. The CDR3 DNA is TGTGCCAGCAGTGAAGAACCGGGACAGGGTGAAAAACTGTTTTTT.

This clone was recorded once. The V gene is TRBV4-1, the J gene TRBJ2-1; 10 bases fit TRBD2. This CDR3 spans 15 amino acids. Germline trimming cut 4 bases from V and 6 bases from J; bases unmatched to any gene: 6. CDR1 is MGHRA and CDR2 is YSYEKL in the germline V gene. The CDR3 sequence is CASSLEPSGSNEQFF. The CDR3 nucleotides read TGCGCCAGCAGCCTAGAACCTAGCGGGAGCAATGAGCAGTTCTTC.

The genes are TRBV6-2 or TRBV6-3 and TRBJ2-7; D call uncertain. The CDR3 extends over 16 amino acids. CDR1 is MNHEY, CDR2 SVGEGT, per germline. The V end lost 4 bases, the J end lost 0 bases, and 16 bases lay between the germline ends. In DNA, the CDR3 is TGTGCCAGCAGTTCCCCTGACACCCGCCTCTCCTACGAGCAGTACTTC. This sequence encodes CASSSPDTRLSYEQYF.

The chain has TRBV19 and TRBJ2-6; tentatively, D is TRBD2 (6 bases). Deletions cut 4 bases from V and 5 bases from J, with 12 bases between. The CDR3 consists of 15 residues. CDR1 LNHDA and CDR2 SQIVND come from the germline V gene (reference sequence). In nucleotides, the CDR3 is TGTGCCAGTAGTAGAGCAGGGAGGTGGGCCAACGTCCTGACTTTC. It yields the protein CASSRAGRWANVLTF.